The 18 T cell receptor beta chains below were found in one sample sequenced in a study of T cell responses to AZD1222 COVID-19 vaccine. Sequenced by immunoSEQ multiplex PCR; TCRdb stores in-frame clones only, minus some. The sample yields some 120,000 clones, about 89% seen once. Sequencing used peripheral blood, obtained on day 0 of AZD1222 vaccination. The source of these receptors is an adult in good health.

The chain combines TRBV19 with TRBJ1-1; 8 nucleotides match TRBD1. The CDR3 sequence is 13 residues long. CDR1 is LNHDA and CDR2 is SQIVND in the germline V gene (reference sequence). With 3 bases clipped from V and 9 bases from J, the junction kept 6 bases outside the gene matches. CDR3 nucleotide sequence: TGTGCCAGTAGTATGGGACAGGCTCTCAAAGCTTTCTTT. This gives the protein CASSMGQALKAFF.

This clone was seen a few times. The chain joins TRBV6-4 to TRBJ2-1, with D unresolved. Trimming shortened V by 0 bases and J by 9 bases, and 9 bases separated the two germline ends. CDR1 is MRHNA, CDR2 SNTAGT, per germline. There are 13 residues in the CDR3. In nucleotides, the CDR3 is TGTGCCAGCAGTGACTCGCTCACCAGTGAGCAGTTCTTC. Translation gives CASSDSLTSEQFF.

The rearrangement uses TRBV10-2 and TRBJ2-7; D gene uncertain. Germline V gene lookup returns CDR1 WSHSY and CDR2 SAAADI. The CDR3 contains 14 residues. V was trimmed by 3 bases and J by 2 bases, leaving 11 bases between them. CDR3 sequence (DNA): TGCGCCAGCAGTGACGGTTACGGTACCTACGAGCAGTACTTC. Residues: CASSDGYGTYEQYF.

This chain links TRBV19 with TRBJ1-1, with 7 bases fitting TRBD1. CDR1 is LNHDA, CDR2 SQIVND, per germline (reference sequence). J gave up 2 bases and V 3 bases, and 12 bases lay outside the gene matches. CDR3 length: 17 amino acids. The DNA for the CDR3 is TGTGCCAGTAGTATCAGGAGCTTCCGACAGGGTAACACTGAAGCTTTCTTT. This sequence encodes CASSIRSFRQGNTEAFF.

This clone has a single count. CDR3 DNA: TGTGCCACCAGTGAGCGGCAGTCCTACGAGCAGTACTTC. Its protein product is CATSERQSYEQYF. The J gene is TRBJ2-7, the V gene TRBV24-1; D not resolved. The germline gives CDR1 KGHDR, CDR2 SFDVKD. The CDR3 consists of 13 residues. V gave up 4 bases and J gave up 1 base, with 7 bases separating them.

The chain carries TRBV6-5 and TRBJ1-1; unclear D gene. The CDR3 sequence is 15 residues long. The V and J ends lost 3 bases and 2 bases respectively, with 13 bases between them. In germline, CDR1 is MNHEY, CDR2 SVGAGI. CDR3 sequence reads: CASSYQPSGNTEAFF. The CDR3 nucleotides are TGTGCCAGCAGTTATCAGCCATCTGGCAACACTGAAGCTTTCTTT.

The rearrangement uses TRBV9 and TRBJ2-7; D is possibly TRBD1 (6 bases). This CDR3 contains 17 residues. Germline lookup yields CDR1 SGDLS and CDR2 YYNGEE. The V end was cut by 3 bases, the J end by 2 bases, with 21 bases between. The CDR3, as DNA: TGTGCCAGCAGCGCGGGACCAGGGACATCTTGGGCCTACGAGCAGTACTTC. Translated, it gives CASSAGPGTSWAYEQYF. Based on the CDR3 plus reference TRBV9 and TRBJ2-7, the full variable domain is DSGVTQTPKHLITATGQRVTLRCSPRSGDLSVYWYQQSLDQGLQFLIQYYNGEERAKGNILERFSAQQFPDLHSELNLSSLELGDSALYFCASSAGPGTSWAYEQYFGPGTRLTVT.

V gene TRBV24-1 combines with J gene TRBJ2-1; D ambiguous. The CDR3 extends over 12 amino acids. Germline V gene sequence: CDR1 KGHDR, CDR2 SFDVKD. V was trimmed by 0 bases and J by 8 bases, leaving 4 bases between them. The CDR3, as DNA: TGTGCCACCAGTGATTTGAGTGATGAGCAGTTCTTC. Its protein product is CATSDLSDEQFF.

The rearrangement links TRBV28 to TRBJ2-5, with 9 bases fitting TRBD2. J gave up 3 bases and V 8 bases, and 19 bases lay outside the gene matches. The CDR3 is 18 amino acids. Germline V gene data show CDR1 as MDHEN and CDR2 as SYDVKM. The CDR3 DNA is TGTGCCAGCCTCGGGACTAGCCCCAACTACTTGGCCGAAGAGACCCAGTACTTC. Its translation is CASLGTSPNYLAEETQYF.

The CDR3 DNA is TGTGCCAGCAGCCAGGGTCAGCCCCAGCATTTT. Its translation is CASSQGQPQHF. The chain combines TRBV14 with TRBJ1-5; D gene ambiguous. CDR1 is SGHDN, CDR2 FVKESK, per germline. V was trimmed by 3 bases and J by 6 bases, leaving 3 bases between them. The CDR3 covers 11 residues.

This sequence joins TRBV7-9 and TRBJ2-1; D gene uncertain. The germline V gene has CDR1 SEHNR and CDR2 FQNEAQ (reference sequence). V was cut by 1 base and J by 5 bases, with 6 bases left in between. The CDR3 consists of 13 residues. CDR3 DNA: TGTGCCAGCAGCTTAGTGGCAAACAATGAGCAGTTCTTC. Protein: CASSLVANNEQFF.

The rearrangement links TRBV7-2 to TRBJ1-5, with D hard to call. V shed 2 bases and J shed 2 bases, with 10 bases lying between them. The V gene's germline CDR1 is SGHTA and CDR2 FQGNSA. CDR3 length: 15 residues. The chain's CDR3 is CASSLNTGGNQPQHF. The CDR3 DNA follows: TGTGCCAGCAGCTTAAACACCGGAGGCAATCAGCCCCAGCATTTT.

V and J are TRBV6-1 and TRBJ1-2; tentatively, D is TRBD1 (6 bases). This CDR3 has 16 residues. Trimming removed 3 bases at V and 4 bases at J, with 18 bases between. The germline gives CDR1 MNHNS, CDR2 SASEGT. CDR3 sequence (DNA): TGTGCCAGCAGTGACGAGGGCAGGGGATATGGCTATGGCTACACCTTC. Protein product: CASSDEGRGYGYGYTF.

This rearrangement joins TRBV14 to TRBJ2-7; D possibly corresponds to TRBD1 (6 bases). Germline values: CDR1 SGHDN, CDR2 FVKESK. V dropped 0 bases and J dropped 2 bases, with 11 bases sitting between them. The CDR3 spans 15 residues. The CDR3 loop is CASSQDEGETYEQYF. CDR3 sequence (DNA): TGTGCCAGCAGCCAAGATGAGGGGGAAACCTACGAGCAGTACTTC.

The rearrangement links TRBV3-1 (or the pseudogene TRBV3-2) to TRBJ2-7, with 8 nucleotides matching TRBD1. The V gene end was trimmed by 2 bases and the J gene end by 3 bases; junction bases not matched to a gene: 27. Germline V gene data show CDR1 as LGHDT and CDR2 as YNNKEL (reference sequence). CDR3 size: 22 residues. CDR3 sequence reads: CASSQRGPRKSRDRNENYEQYF. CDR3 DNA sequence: TGTGCCAGCAGCCAAAGGGGGCCACGTAAGTCCCGGGACAGGAACGAAAACTACGAGCAGTACTTC.

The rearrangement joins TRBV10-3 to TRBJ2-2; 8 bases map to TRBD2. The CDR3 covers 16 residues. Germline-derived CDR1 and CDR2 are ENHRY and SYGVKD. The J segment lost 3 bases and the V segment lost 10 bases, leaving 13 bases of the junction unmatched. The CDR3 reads CATLTSEGVDTGELFF. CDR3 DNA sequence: TGTGCCACCCTGACTAGCGAAGGAGTGGACACCGGGGAGCTGTTTTTT.

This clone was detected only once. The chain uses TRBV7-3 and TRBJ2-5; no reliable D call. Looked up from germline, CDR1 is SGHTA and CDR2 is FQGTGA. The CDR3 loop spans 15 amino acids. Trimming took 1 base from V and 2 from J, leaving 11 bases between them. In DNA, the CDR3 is TGTGCCAGCAGCTTAAAGGGCGGCAGACAAGAGACCCAGTACTTC. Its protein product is CASSLKGGRQETQYF.

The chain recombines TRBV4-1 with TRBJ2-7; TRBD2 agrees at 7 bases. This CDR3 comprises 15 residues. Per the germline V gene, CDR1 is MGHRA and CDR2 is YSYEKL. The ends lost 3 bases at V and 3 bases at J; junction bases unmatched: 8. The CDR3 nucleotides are TGCGCCAGCAGCCAGAACTGGGCTAGCGGCTACGAGCAGTACTTC. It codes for CASSQNWASGYEQYF.